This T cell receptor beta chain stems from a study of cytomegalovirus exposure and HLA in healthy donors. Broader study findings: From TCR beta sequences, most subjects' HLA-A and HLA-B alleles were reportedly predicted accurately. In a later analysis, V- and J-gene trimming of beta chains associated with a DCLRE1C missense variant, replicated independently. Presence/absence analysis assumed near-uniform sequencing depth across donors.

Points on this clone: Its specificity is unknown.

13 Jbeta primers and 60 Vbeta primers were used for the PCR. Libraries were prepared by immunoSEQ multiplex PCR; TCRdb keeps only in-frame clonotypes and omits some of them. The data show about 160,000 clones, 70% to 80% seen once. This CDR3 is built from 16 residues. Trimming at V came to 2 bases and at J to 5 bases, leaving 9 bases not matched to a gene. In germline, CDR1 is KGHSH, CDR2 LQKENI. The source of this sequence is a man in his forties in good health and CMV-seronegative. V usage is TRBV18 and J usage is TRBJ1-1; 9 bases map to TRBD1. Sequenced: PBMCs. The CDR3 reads CASSPLATGGKTEAFF. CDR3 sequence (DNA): TGTGCCAGCTCACCATTAGCGACAGGGGGTAAGACTGAAGCTTTCTTT.